Below, 3 T cell receptor beta chains from the same sample are listed, as sequenced in a study of cytomegalovirus exposure and HLA in healthy donors. Both 60 Vbeta primers and 13 Jbeta primers went into the PCR. Some clones are missing from TCRdb's copy, which holds only in-frame ones; the method was immunoSEQ multiplex PCR. The sample holds some 80,000 clones, roughly 74% seen once. Sequenced sample: PBMCs. The source of these receptors is a man between 35 and 55 years old in good health and CMV-seronegative.

The chain has TRBV7-2 and TRBJ1-6, with D maybe TRBD1 (6 bases). There are 16 residues in the CDR3. CDR1 and CDR2 (germline): SGHTA, FQGNSA. Trimming stripped 0 bases from V and 8 bases from J, with 14 bases between. The CDR3 spells CASSLASGGRDSPLHF. CDR3 nucleotide sequence: TGTGCCAGCAGCTTAGCGTCCGGGGGGCGCGATTCACCCCTCCACTTT.

A note on this clone: Different DNA sequences within this sample yield the same CDR3. This chain connects TRBV7-9 to TRBJ2-7, with TRBD2 matching over 12 bases. Trimming cost V 6 bases and J 7 bases; bases outside gene matches: 13. The CDR3 loop spans 16 amino acids. Germline V gives CDR1 SEHNR, CDR2 FQNEAQ (reference sequence). The CDR3 sequence: CASRPTLAGGLGEQYF. The CDR3 DNA reads TGTGCCAGCAGGCCGACACTAGCGGGGGGCCTGGGGGAGCAGTACTTC. The full variable domain, its missing parts supplied by reference TRBV7-9 and TRBJ2-7, is DTGVSQNPRHKITKRGQNVTFRCDPISEHNRLYWYRQTLGQGPEFLTYFQNEAQLEKSRLLSDRFSAERPKGSFSTLEIQRTEQGDSAMYLCASRPTLAGGLGEQYFGPGTRLTVT.

The J gene is TRBJ2-5, the V gene TRBV6-1; 8 bases fit TRBD1. The J call could be wrong; TRBJ2-7 is a better fit for the DNA end. The CDR3 consists of 13 residues. Germline V gives CDR1 MNHNS, CDR2 SASEGT. For the CDR3, the DNA is TGTGCCACCTGCAGGGGGCAGTCGGACGAGCAGTACTTC. It encodes CATCRGQSDEQYF.